The 17 T cell receptor beta chains presented below share a single source sample, sequenced in a study of CD8 T cells in ankylosing spondylitis. Study results and caveats: Ankylosing spondylitis blood appeared to be characterized by a TCR beta motif of 8 or 9 highly homologous variants.

TCRdb analysed the 5' RACE reads with MiXCR anew, one entry per CDR3 protein. The table shows 500,000 to 650,000 distinct CDR3 sequences, with 5.3% occurring only once. These receptors have no identified antigens. The sequenced material came from blood, either unsorted or a sorted T cell fraction (not recorded which). These receptor sequences come from a male donor with ankylosing spondylitis.

This clonotype was seen ten or more times. V is TRBV29-1 and J is TRBJ1-1; 8 bases fit TRBD1. Germline V gene lookup returns CDR1 SQVTM and CDR2 ANQGSEA. The CDR3 has 11 amino acids. J was trimmed by 10 bases and V by 6 bases; bases with no gene match: 7. In nucleotides, the CDR3 is TGCAGCGTGGCCCGGGACAGGCGAGCTTTCTTT. It yields the protein CSVARDRRAFF.

This clonotype was counted only a few times. This chain joins TRBV7-2 and TRBJ1-2, with unresolved D. This CDR3 spans 13 amino acids. Germline V gene data show CDR1 as SGHTA and CDR2 as FQGNSA. V was trimmed by 4 bases and J by 8 bases, leaving 14 bases between them. Written as DNA, the CDR3 is TGTGCCAGCAGCTCGGGGTCCTCTTGGGGCTACACCTTC. Residues: CASSSGSSWGYTF.

As for this clonotype: With a much larger clone just one base away, this may be a read error. The genes are TRBV11-2 and TRBJ2-3, with D unclear. The germline gives CDR1 SGHAT, CDR2 FQNNGV. This CDR3 spans 14 amino acids. The germline V and J ends were trimmed by 5 bases and 6 bases, with 15 bases remaining between them. This CDR3 is CASSPDRYWDTQYF. The DNA for the CDR3 is TGTGCCAGCAGCCCTGACCGGTACTGGGATACGCAGTATTTT. The complete variable domain, with remaining parts taken from reference TRBV11-2 and TRBJ2-3, reads EAGVAQSPRYKIIEKRQSVAFWCNPISGHATLYWYQQILGQGPKLLIQFQNNGVVDDSQLPKDRFSAERLKGVDSTLKIQPAKLEDSAVYLCASSPDRYWDTQYFGPGTRLTVL.

The rearrangement uses TRBV24-1 and TRBJ2-5; D perhaps matches TRBD1 (6 bases). Germline V gene lookup returns CDR1 KGHDR and CDR2 SFDVKD. This CDR3 has 13 amino acids. V lost 9 bases to trimming and J lost 2 bases, with 12 bases between them. The CDR3 region is CATQDSLQETQYF. The CDR3 DNA reads TGTGCCACCCAGGACAGCCTGCAAGAGACCCAGTACTTC.

This clonotype was seen repeatedly, ten times or more. The rearrangement links TRBV29-1 to TRBJ2-1; D gene uncertain. This CDR3 comprises 13 residues. V was cut by 5 bases and J by 0 bases, with 8 bases left in between. From germline, CDR1 is SQVTM and CDR2 ANQGSEA. The CDR3 sequence is CSVPRSSYNEQFF. Written as DNA, the CDR3 is TGCAGCGTTCCAAGGAGCTCCTACAATGAGCAGTTCTTC.

This clonotype was counted many times. J is TRBJ2-5 and V is TRBV6-1; D perhaps matches TRBD2 (7 bases). The CDR3 is made up of 14 amino acids. Trimming pared 7 bases from V and 4 bases from J, leaving 16 bases between. CDR1 is MNHNS, CDR2 SASEGT, per germline. The CDR3 sequence is CASTKGGFPETQYF. The CDR3 DNA is TGTGCCAGCACTAAGGGGGGGTTCCCAGAGACCCAGTACTTC.

This clonotype was found many times. This chain uses TRBV6-2 or TRBV6-3 with TRBJ2-7, with D unresolved. Germline lookup yields CDR1 MNHEY and CDR2 SVGEGT. This CDR3 region has 13 residues. V was clipped by 5 bases and J by 0 bases, with 8 bases between them. The CDR3 protein is CASSPAASYEQYF. In DNA, the CDR3 is TGTGCCAGCAGTCCAGCAGCCTCCTACGAGCAGTACTTC.

The chain recombines TRBV19 with TRBJ2-3; a weak D match, TRBD2 (6 bases). The V gene lost 7 bases and the J gene lost 5 bases, with 19 bases spanning the gap. The V gene's germline CDR1 is LNHDA and CDR2 SQIVND (reference sequence). CDR3 length: 15 amino acids. The CDR3 reads CASIRAGHEVDTQYF. In nucleotides, the CDR3 is TGTGCCAGTATTAGAGCGGGCCATGAGGTAGATACGCAGTATTTT.

This clonotype was counted at least ten times. The chain is built from TRBV29-1 and TRBJ2-1; no reliable D call. V lost 1 base and J 4 bases, leaving 8 bases between the germline ends. This CDR3 has 13 amino acids. CDR1 SQVTM and CDR2 ANQGSEA come from the germline V gene. The CDR3 sequence: CSVEGGRYNEQFF. The CDR3 DNA follows: TGCAGCGTTGAAGGTGGCAGGTACAATGAGCAGTTCTTC.

This clonotype was observed many times. Its ends do not fully match the called genes, so a read error is possible. This sequence joins TRBV5-1 and TRBJ2-4, with no clear D. The CDR3 is 14 amino acids. From germline, CDR1 is SGHRS and CDR2 YFSETQ. CDR3 protein: CASTLGSDRNIQYF. The DNA for the CDR3 is TGCGCCAGCACCTTGGGGTCAGACCGAAACATTCAGTACTTC.

This clonotype was counted many times. The V and J genes are TRBV20-1 and TRBJ1-4, with TRBD1 identical over 8 bases. This CDR3 is 16 amino acids long. With V trimmed by 0 bases and J by 0 bases, 3 bases remained unmatched. Germline V CDR1 and CDR2: DFQATT, SNEGSKA (reference sequence). The CDR3, as DNA: TGCAGTGCTAGAGATCCAGGGGGCCCAACTAATGAAAAACTGTTTTTT. This encodes CSARDPGGPTNEKLFF.

In this sample, this clonotype turned up many times. The V and J genes are TRBV5-1 and TRBJ1-4; 9 bases are shared with TRBD1. In germline, CDR1 is SGHRS, CDR2 YFSETQ. The CDR3 has 15 residues. Trimming took 4 bases from V and 6 from J; bases not matched to a gene: 7. This CDR3 is CASSTGQGLDEKLFF. The DNA of the CDR3 is TGCGCCAGCAGCACCGGACAGGGGTTAGATGAAAAACTGTTTTTT.

This clonotype was observed many times. V and J are TRBV27 and TRBJ2-2, with 8 nucleotides matching TRBD2. The CDR3 has 18 amino acids. CDR1 MNHEY and CDR2 SMNVEV come from the germline V gene (reference sequence). Trimming took 2 bases from V and 6 from J; bases not matched to a gene: 14. The CDR3 region is CASSLPGGDGDLAGELFF. The DNA of the CDR3 is TGTGCCAGCAGTTTACCGGGGGGGGATGGGGACTTGGCCGGGGAGCTGTTTTTT.

This clonotype came up many times. The chain links TRBV7-9 to TRBJ2-5; the match to TRBD1 covers 8 bases. Germline lookup yields CDR1 SEHNR and CDR2 FQNEAQ (reference sequence). CDR3 size: 15 residues. The J segment lost 5 bases and the V segment lost 5 bases, leaving 10 bases of the junction unmatched. The CDR3 region has the DNA TGTGCCAGCAGCCCGCGGACAGGGTTAGGGGAGACCCAGTACTTC. Amino acids: CASSPRTGLGETQYF.

The DNA of the CDR3 is TGTGCCGGAACGGGTGATCCCGGGGAGCTGTTTTTT. Protein: CAGTGDPGELFF. The chain is built from TRBV6-6 and TRBJ2-2, with D hard to call. This CDR3 has 12 residues. Trimming took 11 bases from V and 6 from J, leaving 13 bases between them. Germline CDR1 is MNHNY and CDR2 is SVGAGI (reference sequence).

This clonotype has a count of ten or more. The chain couples TRBV6-5 to TRBJ2-3, with D perhaps matching TRBD1 or TRBD2 (6 bases each). Germline CDR1 is MNHEY and CDR2 is SVGAGI. The V and J ends lost 4 bases and 5 bases respectively, with 25 bases between them. The CDR3 spans 18 residues. The CDR3: CASSSSSFRGDLKDTQYF. For the CDR3, the DNA is TGTGCCAGCAGTTCGTCCTCGTTTAGGGGGGATTTGAAAGATACGCAGTATTTT.

In its sample, this clonotype was seen many times. V usage is TRBV5-1 and J usage is TRBJ1-4; the D is unclear. CDR1 SGHRS and CDR2 YFSETQ come from the germline V gene. Trimming shortened V by 0 bases and J by 7 bases, and 19 bases separated the two germline ends. This CDR3 comprises 17 residues. The CDR3 nucleotides are TGCGCCAGCAGCTTGGCTGGGCCTAACGATGGGCTTGAAAAACTGTTTTTT. This encodes CASSLAGPNDGLEKLFF. Looking up the rest from reference TRBV5-1 and TRBJ1-4 gives the full variable domain: KAGVTQTPRYLIKTRGQQVTLSCSPISGHRSVSWYQQTPGQGLQFLFEYFSETQRNKGNFPGRFSGRQFSNSRSEMNVSTLELGDSALYLCASSLAGPNDGLEKLFFGSGTQLSVL.